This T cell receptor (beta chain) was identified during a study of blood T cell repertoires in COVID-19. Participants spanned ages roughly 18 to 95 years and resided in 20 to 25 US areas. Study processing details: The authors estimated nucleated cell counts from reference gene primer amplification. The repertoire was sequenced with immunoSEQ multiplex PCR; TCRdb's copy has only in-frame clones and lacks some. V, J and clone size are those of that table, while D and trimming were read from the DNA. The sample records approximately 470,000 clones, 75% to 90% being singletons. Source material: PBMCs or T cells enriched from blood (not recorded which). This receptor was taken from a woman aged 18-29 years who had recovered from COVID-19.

CDR3: CASSLTGGATGELFF. As DNA, the CDR3 is TGCGCCAGCAGCCTTACAGGTGGAGCCACCGGGGAGCTGTTTTTT. This chain links TRBV4-1 with TRBJ2-2; possible D gene TRBD1, 5 bases. V was clipped by 4 bases and J by 4 bases, with 13 bases between them. The CDR3 is 15 residues long. The germline CDR1 and CDR2 sequences are MGHRA and YSYEKL.